One sample yielded the 22 T cell receptor beta chains listed below, sequenced in a study of T cell repertoires in cytomegalovirus infection. TCRdb reprocessed the reads via MiXCR and lists one record per CDR3 protein. The table lists about 890,000 distinct CDR3 sequences, roughly 31% of them singletons. Their recognized antigens are unknown. The sequenced sample was cultured CD8+ T cells from PBMCs, obtained from culture after CMV antigen stimulation. These TCRs come from a human donor in good health (CMV status not recorded). Some clones in this sample may be carry-over from other donors' samples.

This clonotype was seen at least ten times. The chain links TRBV6-6 to TRBJ2-3, with unresolved D. Germline V gene lookup returns CDR1 MNHNY and CDR2 SVGAGI (reference sequence). The CDR3 has 13 residues. The ends were cut back, 2 bases at V and 1 base at J, with 4 bases in the middle. The CDR3 loop is CASSYLGTDTQYF. CDR3 bases: TGTGCCAGCAGTTACCTAGGCACAGATACGCAGTATTTT.

This chain connects TRBV10-2 to TRBJ1-5; TRBD1 is a possible D gene (5 bases). The CDR3 consists of 14 residues. Germline CDR1 WSHSY, CDR2 SAAADI. Trimming left V 2 bases short and J 4 bases short, with 9 bases between. CDR3: CASSEGARNQPQHF. In DNA form, the CDR3 reads TGCGCCAGCAGTGAGGGGGCAAGAAATCAGCCCCAGCATTTT.

A note on this clonotype: At one boundary the junction diverges from the germline segment, which might be a read error. This chain links TRBV7-9 with TRBJ1-2, with D unclear. CDR1 and CDR2 (germline): SEHNR, FQNEAQ (reference sequence). The CDR3 has 10 amino acids. The CDR3 DNA reads as TGTGCCAGCAGTTCCGGACGTCCCGCATTC. Translating it yields CASSSGRPAF.

This clonotype has a handful of counts. Here the CDR3 DNA reads TGTGCCAGCAGTGTTTATTCTTACAATGAGCAGTTCTTC. This gives the protein CASSVYSYNEQFF. The chain couples TRBV6-4 to TRBJ2-1; D call uncertain. The CDR3 covers 13 residues. Germline lookup yields CDR1 MRHNA and CDR2 SNTAGT. V lost 4 bases to trimming and J lost 4 bases, with 8 bases between them.

This clonotype has a handful of counts. The rearrangement joins TRBV20-1 to TRBJ2-5; TRBD2 matches at 11 bases. The CDR3 consists of 12 residues. Germline CDR1 is DFQATT and CDR2 is SNEGSKA (reference sequence). After removal of 6 bases from V and 5 bases from J, the junction contained 2 bases not matched to a gene. CDR3 bases: TGCAGTGCGAGGACTAGCGGGGAGACCCAGTACTTC. This encodes CSARTSGETQYF.

This rearrangement joins TRBV4-1 to TRBJ2-1; tentative D call: TRBD2 (5 bases). The CDR3 runs 17 residues. The V end was cut by 0 bases, the J end by 4 bases, with 16 bases between. Germline assignment: CDR1 MGHRA and CDR2 YSYEKL. The CDR3 region is CASSQDTGSARYNEQFF. The CDR3 DNA sequence: TGCGCCAGCAGCCAAGATACGGGGTCAGCCCGGTACAATGAGCAGTTCTTC.

This clonotype was recorded a few times. The rearrangement uses TRBV27 and TRBJ2-5; TRBD2 aligns across 9 bases. V shed 3 bases and J 4 bases; nucleotides not matched to a gene: 6. In germline, CDR1 is MNHEY, CDR2 SMNVEV (reference sequence). CDR3 length equals 15 residues. The CDR3 region is CASSFRPSGVETQYF. CDR3 bases: TGTGCCAGCAGTTTTAGGCCTAGCGGGGTAGAGACCCAGTACTTC.

This clonotype was counted ten times or more. The V gene is TRBV28, the J gene TRBJ2-1; D ambiguous. Germline V gene data show CDR1 as MDHEN and CDR2 as SYDVKM. V was pared by 7 bases and J by 8 bases, with 18 bases between. The CDR3 length is 14 residues. The CDR3 coding sequence is TGTGCCAGCACCATCGACACGTCCCAGGATGAGCAGTTCTTC. It yields the protein CASTIDTSQDEQFF.

The chain couples TRBV5-6 to TRBJ2-1, with D unresolved. The CDR3 covers 14 residues. Trimming shortened V by 0 bases and J by 9 bases, and 13 bases separated the two germline ends. CDR1 and CDR2 (germline): SGHDT, YYEEEE. The CDR3 DNA sequence: TGTGCCAGCAGCTTGGGCCCCTTATGGGGTGAGCAGTTCTTC. Protein: CASSLGPLWGEQFF.

In this sample, this clonotype turned up a few times. V and J are TRBV7-9 and TRBJ1-6; possible D gene TRBD1, 6 bases. The V end lost 4 bases, the J end lost 4 bases, and 11 bases lay between the germline ends. The CDR3 extends over 15 amino acids. Germline V gene data show CDR1 as SEHNR and CDR2 as FQNEAQ (reference sequence). The chain's CDR3 is CASSWGAPYNSPLHF. The CDR3 DNA follows: TGTGCCAGCAGCTGGGGGGCGCCTTATAATTCACCCCTCCACTTT.

V is TRBV20-1 and J is TRBJ1-2, with no clear D. The V and J ends lost 2 bases and 9 bases respectively, with 19 bases between them. Germline V CDR1 and CDR2: DFQATT, SNEGSKA (reference sequence). This CDR3 comprises 14 residues. CDR3 DNA sequence: TGCAGTGCTAGATCCGTGATGGGGATAATGCGCTACACCTTC. It is translated as CSARSVMGIMRYTF.

The rearrangement links TRBV20-1 to TRBJ2-7; perhaps TRBD2 as D (6 bases). The CDR3 extends over 12 amino acids. Per the germline V gene, CDR1 is DFQATT and CDR2 is SNEGSKA (reference sequence). Trimming shortened V by 6 bases and J by 4 bases, and 13 bases separated the two germline ends. Written as DNA, the CDR3 is TGCAGTGCCGGGGGTAGCCGTTACGAGCAGTACGTC. This codes for CSAGGSRYEQYV.

This clonotype was picked up a small number of times. The V and J genes are TRBV11-3 and TRBJ2-5, with TRBD2 matching 11 bases. This CDR3 is 16 amino acids long. Germline assignment: CDR1 SGHNT and CDR2 YENEEA. The trim removed 5 bases at V and 2 bases at J, leaving 7 bases unmatched. The CDR3 nucleotides are TGTGCCAGCAGCGTTGGAACTAGCGGGGGTCAAGAGACCCAGTACTTC. This codes for CASSVGTSGGQETQYF.

For this clonotype: This may come from a read error, since a much larger clone is one base off. V usage is TRBV6-5 and J usage is TRBJ1-2; 7 bases are a match to TRBD1. This CDR3 is built from 16 residues. V lost 5 bases to trimming and J lost 4 bases; unmatched junction nucleotides: 13. CDR1 MNHEY and CDR2 SVGAGI come from the germline V gene. CDR3 in amino acids: CASSLGTALLTYGYTF. As DNA, the CDR3 is TGTGCCAGCAGTCTGGGGACAGCCCTTCTAACCTATGGCTACACCTTC.

J is TRBJ2-1 and V is TRBV29-1; D perhaps matches TRBD1 (6 bases). The germline V and J ends were trimmed by 1 base and 0 bases, with 13 bases remaining between them. Germline CDR1 SQVTM, CDR2 ANQGSEA. The CDR3 length is 16 residues. The DNA of the CDR3 is TGCAGCGTTGAAGGGTGGAGAGGGGGCTCCTACAATGAGCAGTTCTTC. It is translated as CSVEGWRGGSYNEQFF.

The chain employs TRBV27 and TRBJ1-2; D is unresolved. This CDR3 contains 16 residues. The V and J ends lost 5 bases and 9 bases respectively, with 25 bases between them. Germline lookup yields CDR1 MNHEY and CDR2 SMNVEV (reference sequence). In nucleotides, the CDR3 is TGTGCCAGCAGTCCCTTGGAGGGCTTTACACCTCATAGCTACACCTTC. Its translation is CASSPLEGFTPHSYTF.

The chain couples TRBV29-1 to TRBJ2-6; TRBD1 might be the D (5 bases). V lost 7 bases and J lost 0, with 13 bases in between. Germline V gene lookup returns CDR1 SQVTM and CDR2 ANQGSEA. The CDR3 has 15 amino acids. In nucleotides, the CDR3 is TGCAGCGCACCGACAGTCGTCTCTGGGGCCAACGTCCTGACTTTC. This sequence encodes CSAPTVVSGANVLTF.

This clonotype showed up just a few times. V gene TRBV6-5 combines with J gene TRBJ1-2, with TRBD1 as a possible D gene (5 bases). Germline assignment: CDR1 MNHEY and CDR2 SVGAGI. The V end was cut by 0 bases, the J end by 2 bases, with 16 bases between. The CDR3 runs to 17 residues. CDR3 sequence reads: CASSYSGVQRSNYGYTF. The DNA of the CDR3 is TGTGCCAGCAGTTACTCGGGGGTACAGAGATCAAACTATGGCTACACCTTC.

This clonotype was seen ten or more times. The chain uses TRBV7-2 and TRBJ2-2; 8 bases line up with TRBD2. Germline-derived CDR1 and CDR2 are SGHTA and FQGNSA. V was pared by 6 bases and J by 6 bases, with 9 bases of the junction left unmatched. The CDR3 length is 15 residues. CDR3 in amino acids: CASRPMTSAPGELFF. CDR3 coding DNA: TGTGCCAGCAGACCAATGACTAGCGCGCCCGGGGAGCTGTTTTTT.

The rearrangement joins TRBV19 to TRBJ2-1; D is tentatively TRBD1 or TRBD2 (6 bases each). The CDR3 has 15 residues. Between the trimmed V and J ends, which lost 6 bases and 4 bases, there was a span of 16 bases. CDR1 LNHDA and CDR2 SQIVND come from the germline V gene (reference sequence). The CDR3 region has the DNA TGTGCCAGTAGCCTTATTCGGGGGCTATACAATGAGCAGTTCTTC. Translating it yields CASSLIRGLYNEQFF.

The rearrangement uses TRBV10-3 and TRBJ1-1, with TRBD1 matching 8 bases. The CDR3 sequence is 15 residues long. From germline, CDR1 is ENHRY and CDR2 SYGVKD. Unmatched junction bases numbered 7, after V lost 1 base and J lost 6 bases. In DNA form, the CDR3 reads TGTGCCATCAGTGAGTTTCAGGGGGCTGACTCTGAAGCTTTCTTT. Translating it yields CAISEFQGADSEAFF.

The chain carries TRBV7-2 and TRBJ2-1; 12 bases match TRBD2. The CDR3 is 16 residues long. The germline CDR1 and CDR2 sequences are SGHTA and FQGNSA. V was clipped by 6 bases and J by 8 bases; unmatched bases: 11. CDR3 sequence: CASRAPLAGGPDEQFF. The CDR3, as DNA: TGTGCCAGCAGGGCGCCCCTAGCGGGGGGGCCCGATGAGCAGTTCTTC.